Detailed here is one T cell receptor (beta chain). These data are taken from a study of blood T cell repertoires in COVID-19. About the research overall: PBMCs, B-cell-depleted T cells, or T cells provided the cDNA or gDNA that made up the material.

The authors' processing: Scientists estimated how many nucleated cells there were by amplifying reference gene primers. Sequenced by immunoSEQ multiplex PCR; TCRdb stores in-frame clones only, minus some. The V and J calls and the clone size are those of that table, but D and trimming were determined from the DNA. The repertoire holds about 220,000 clones, with less than 85% as singletons. V shed 2 bases and J shed 7 bases, with 11 bases lying between them. The germline V gene encodes CDR1 MNHNS and CDR2 SASEGT. The CDR3 loop spans 13 amino acids. Sample: peripheral blood. The TCR sequence derives from a woman of 80 years or more with acute or convalescent COVID-19. J is TRBJ1-2 and V is TRBV6-1; D gene uncertain. Here the CDR3 reads CASSELERGGYTF. The CDR3 region has the DNA TGTGCCAGCAGTGAATTGGAACGGGGTGGCTACACCTTC.